The rows below give T cell receptor beta chains drawn from one sample of a study of T cell responses to AZD1222 COVID-19 vaccine. The table came from immunoSEQ multiplex PCR; TCRdb's copy has only in-frame clones and leaves some out. The sample lists fewer than 130,000 clones; nearly 90% were seen once. This specimen was peripheral blood, taken 28 days after the second AZD1222 dose. The receptor set was obtained from an adult who received the AZD1222 COVID-19 vaccine. Each CDR3 is given with its conserved first and last residue. D genes are given only for firm matches. Only some rows state a clone size, as once, few, many or a class for expanded clones.

TRBJ1-1 - TRBV28 - CASSSNMLNTEAFF TGTGCCAGCAGCTCCAACATGTTGAACACTGAAGCTTTCTTT
TRBJ1-6 - TRBV30 - CAWARVNSPLHF TGTGCCTGGGCCAGGGTTAATTCACCCCTCCACTTT
TRBJ1-2 - TRBV27 - CASSFFTERQFYGYTF TGTGCCAGCAGTTTTTTCACGGAGAGACAGTTTTATGGCTACACCTTC
TRBJ1-2 - TRBV6-5 TRBD1 CASTNRGEGYTF TGTGCCAGCACCAACAGGGGAGAAGGCTACACCTTC
TRBJ1-1 - TRBV7-9 - CASSRIRGGTQTEAFF TGTGCCAGCAGCCGTATCCGTGGAGGAACTCAAACTGAAGCTTTCTTT
TRBJ2-5 - TRBV11-3 - CASSANRVETQYF TGTGCCAGCAGCGCCAACAGGGTCGAGACCCAGTACTTC
TRBJ1-5 once TRBV28 - CASREYNQPQHF TGTGCCAGCAGAGAATACAATCAGCCCCAGCATTTT
TRBJ1-1 - TRBV5-6 - CASSFGFEETEAFF TGTGCCAGCAGCTTTGGGTTCGAGGAAACTGAAGCTTTCTTT
TRBJ1-1 once TRBV5-1 TRBD1 CASSLGHRGPTEAFF TGCGCCAGCAGCTTGGGTCACAGGGGGCCGACTGAAGCTTTCTTT
TRBJ2-3 - TRBV29-1 TRBD1 CSVQHPGGVTDTQYF TGCAGCGTGCAGCACCCAGGGGGCGTCACAGATACGCAGTATTTT
TRBJ2-2 - TRBV9 TRBD1 CASSWTGIRTGELFF TGTGCCAGCAGCTGGACAGGGATCAGAACCGGGGAGCTGTTTTTT
TRBJ2-1 - TRBV7-3 TRBD2 CASSPSGQRTSGSSYNEQFF TGTGCCAGCAGCCCAAGCGGGCAGCGGACTAGCGGGAGCTCCTACAATGAGCAGTTCTTC
TRBJ2-7 few TRBV18 - CASSPRVRTYEQYF TGTGCCAGCTCACCACGAGTACGGACCTACGAGCAGTACTTC
TRBJ2-3 - TRBV7-3 TRBD1 CASSPAGQGSDTQYF TGTGCCAGCAGCCCCGCAGGACAGGGGTCGGATACGCAGTATTTT
TRBJ1-3 - TRBV29-1 - CSVESPGGGLSGNTIYF TGCAGCGTTGAATCCCCGGGGGGGGGCCTCTCTGGAAACACCATATATTTT
TRBJ2-7 - TRBV6-4 - CASSDTADAYF TGTGCCAGCAGTGACACAGCAGACGCGTACTTC
TRBJ2-3 - TRBV9 - CASSVGQITDTQYF TGTGCCAGCAGCGTCGGCCAGATCACAGATACGCAGTATTTT
TRBJ2-3 - TRBV5-1 - CASSQNAGFLNPDTQYF TGCGCCAGCAGCCAAAATGCAGGCTTTCTTAATCCAGATACGCAGTATTTT
TRBJ1-3 - TRBV28 - CASSFDRLGNTIYF TGTGCCAGCAGTTTCGACCGTCTAGGAAACACCATATATTTT
TRBJ2-2 - TRBV5-1 TRBD2 CASRSPSGTSTGELFF TGCGCCAGCAGAAGTCCTAGCGGGACTAGTACCGGGGAGCTGTTTTTT
TRBJ1-4 - TRBV28 - CASSFGQAGHEKLFF TGTGCCAGCAGTTTTGGTCAGGCAGGGCATGAAAAACTGTTTTTT
TRBJ1-1 - TRBV6-5 TRBD1 CASSYSTGGGTEAFF TGTGCCAGCAGTTACTCTACAGGGGGCGGAACTGAAGCTTTCTTT
TRBJ2-3 few TRBV6-2/TRBV6-3 TRBD2 CASSPRETSDSFATDTQYF TGTGCCAGCAGTCCCCGGGAGACTAGCGACAGTTTTGCCACAGATACGCAGTATTTT
TRBJ2-5 - TRBV6-5 TRBD2 CASRHSGSQETQYF TGTGCCAGCAGACATAGCGGGAGTCAAGAGACCCAGTACTTC
TRBJ2-7 - TRBV6-1 - CASSEDRGTFSYEQYF TGTGCCAGCAGTGAAGACCGGGGAACCTTTTCCTACGAGCAGTACTTC
TRBJ2-1 - TRBV27 - CASSLSPRAPNEQFF TGTGCCAGCAGTTTATCACCCAGGGCCCCCAATGAGCAGTTCTTC
TRBJ1-1 - TRBV12-3/TRBV12-4 - CASRNTGSKGPFF TGTGCCAGCAGGAATACCGGGAGCAAAGGGCCTTTCTTT
TRBJ2-2 - TRBV11-2 - CASSLLRNTGELFF TGTGCCAGCAGCTTACTTCGGAACACCGGGGAGCTGTTTTTT
TRBJ2-7 - TRBV5-6 TRBD1 CASSSGQGRYEQYF TGTGCCAGCAGCAGTGGACAGGGCCGGTACGAGCAGTACTTC
TRBJ2-2 - TRBV19 TRBD1 CASSIEQGAGGELFF TGTGCCAGTAGTATAGAACAGGGGGCTGGCGGGGAGCTGTTTTTT
TRBJ2-6 once TRBV30 TRBD1 CAWSTGTGIAGANVLTF TGTGCCTGGAGTACCGGGACAGGAATCGCCGGGGCCAACGTCCTGACTTTC
TRBJ2-2 - TRBV3-1/TRBV3-2 - CASSQDAGELFF TGTGCCAGCAGCCAAGATGCCGGGGAGCTGTTTTTT
TRBJ2-7 - TRBV6-5 - CASTGRRFYEQYF TGTGCCAGCACGGGACGGAGGTTCTACGAGCAGTACTTC
TRBJ1-6 - TRBV5-6 TRBD1 CASSAGQGQSPLHF TGTGCCAGCAGCGCCGGACAGGGACAATCACCCCTCCACTTT
TRBJ1-5 - TRBV2 TRBD1 CASMGDSDPQHF TGTGCCAGCATGGGGGACAGCGATCCCCAGCATTTT
TRBJ1-5 - TRBV28 - CASSTLHRQGNQPQHF TGTGCCAGCAGTACCCTTCACAGACAGGGCAATCAGCCCCAGCATTTT
TRBJ2-7 - TRBV25-1 - CASKRGHEQYF TGTGCCAGCAAAAGAGGGCACGAGCAGTACTTC
TRBJ2-1 once TRBV5-1 - CASSLGLGDSYNEQFF TGCGCCAGCAGCTTGGGCCTAGGCGACTCCTACAATGAGCAGTTCTTC
TRBJ2-5 - TRBV7-8 - CASSLSVGEETQYF TGTGCCAGCAGCTTATCGGTGGGGGAAGAGACCCAGTACTTC
TRBJ1-1 - TRBV7-3 - CASSLYLETEAFF TGTGCCAGCAGCTTATATCTCGAAACTGAAGCTTTCTTT
TRBJ2-3 - TRBV28 TRBD2 CASSFGSLAGATDTQYF TGTGCCAGCAGTTTTGGTTCGCTAGCGGGGGCCACAGATACGCAGTATTTT
TRBJ1-3 - TRBV30 TRBD1 CAWSTGGTSGNTIYF TGTGCCTGGAGTACAGGGGGGACCTCTGGAAACACCATATATTTT
TRBJ2-1 - TRBV18 TRBD2 CASSPPIWREGPYNEQFF TGTGCCAGCTCACCACCGATCTGGCGGGAGGGCCCCTACAATGAGCAGTTCTTC
TRBJ2-7 - TRBV7-9 TRBD2 CASSRSGSLSYEQYF TGTGCCAGCAGCCGGAGCGGGAGTCTGTCCTACGAGCAGTACTTC
TRBJ2-2 few TRBV4-2 - CASSQVVRRGGGELFF TGTGCCAGCAGCCAAGTGGTCAGACGAGGCGGCGGGGAGCTGTTTTTT
TRBJ1-3 - TRBV6-1 TRBD1 CASSDLRTGPATIYF TGTGCCAGCAGTGACCTCCGGACAGGGCCAGCTACCATATATTTT
TRBJ2-5 - TRBV27 TRBD2 CASSQPLGGGRNQETQYF TGTGCCAGCAGTCAACCACTAGGTGGCGGGAGGAACCAAGAGACCCAGTACTTC
TRBJ1-3 - TRBV7-3 TRBD1 CASSLTGTGSGNTIYF TGTGCCAGCAGCTTAACTGGGACAGGCTCTGGAAACACCATATATTTT
TRBJ1-1 - TRBV20-1 - CSASGQRPTEAFF TGCAGTGCTAGTGGGCAGAGGCCCACTGAAGCTTTCTTT
TRBJ1-5 once TRBV24-1 TRBD1 CATSETVRGRGGRSNQPQHF TGTGCCACCAGCGAGACGGTCAGGGGGCGCGGAGGACGTAGCAATCAGCCCCAGCATTTT
TRBJ2-1 - TRBV9 - CASSVETGPYNEQFF TGTGCCAGCAGCGTAGAGACAGGTCCCTACAATGAGCAGTTCTTC
TRBJ1-4 - TRBV5-5 TRBD1 CASSLEGASEKLFF TGTGCCAGCAGCTTGGAGGGGGCCAGTGAAAAACTGTTTTTT
TRBJ1-4 - TRBV2 - CASSDGGADEKLFF TGTGCCAGCAGTGATGGGGGGGCTGATGAAAAACTGTTTTTT
TRBJ2-3 once TRBV7-3 - CASSLQGSGHTDTQYF TGTGCCAGCAGCTTACAAGGGTCGGGGCACACAGATACGCAGTATTTT